This T cell receptor beta chain was recovered during a study of T cell changes during pregnancy in multiple sclerosis. The protocol was immunoSEQ multiplex PCR, while the TCRdb copy is restricted to in-frame clones and leaves out a portion. Altogether about 36,000 clones are present, more than 70% being singletons, with the ten largest covering roughly 0.56%. Trimming pared 6 bases from V and 5 bases from J, leaving 16 bases between. This CDR3 comprises 14 residues. CDR1 and CDR2 (germline): MNHEY, SVGAGI. The clonotype comes from a female donor with multiple sclerosis, enrolled in a pregnancy study. Source: CD4+ T cells from peripheral blood mononuclear cells, taken in the first trimester of pregnancy. The chain joins TRBV6-5 to TRBJ1-1, with D maybe TRBD1 (6 bases). CDR3 residues: CASSRWTARTEAFF. CDR3 DNA: TGTGCCAGCAGCAGGTGGACAGCCAGGACTGAAGCTTTCTTT.